This T cell receptor beta chain is drawn from a study of CD4 T cells in relation to SARS-CoV-2 and coronaviruses. Before the COVID-19 pandemic, during about 2011-2019, CD4+ T cells were taken from unexposed donors. The cells were cultured for less than twelve days before CD4+ T cells were isolated. Per germline, CDR1 LNHDA and CDR2 SQIVND (reference sequence). V was clipped by 10 bases and J by 0 bases; unmatched bases: 3. This CDR3 contains 13 residues. Profiled with immunoSEQ multiplex PCR; TCRdb holds only in-frame clones, not every one. This sample has 20,000 to 25,000 clones; 76% occur once, and the top ten carry around 16%. As concerns this clone: The antigen is unknown.

The chain joins TRBV19 to TRBJ2-3; 8 bases agree with TRBD1. The sequencing input was CD4+ T cells from PBMCs, cultured in vitro. The origin of this receptor is a human donor in good health. The CDR3: CATDRGSTDTQYF. As DNA, the CDR3 is TGTGCCACTGACAGGGGCAGCACAGATACGCAGTATTTT.